This T cell receptor (beta chain) was observed in a study of shared clonotypes between healthy human individuals. Assay used: immunoSEQ multiplex PCR; TCRdb lists only in-frame clones, some missing. The repertoire holds approximately 510,000 clones, with 70% to 80% as singletons. Germline V gives CDR1 MDHEN, CDR2 SYDVKM. Deletions cut 5 bases from V and 2 bases from J, with 14 bases between. The CDR3 spans 15 residues. Material: PBMCs. This TCR derives from a woman aged 40 to 55 in good health. Some clones in this sample may be carry-over from other donors' samples. The J gene is TRBJ2-3, the V gene TRBV28, with D maybe TRBD1 (6 bases). The CDR3 loop reads CASSSNRESTDTQYF. Written as DNA, the CDR3 is TGTGCCAGCAGTAGCAACAGGGAATCCACAGATACGCAGTATTTT. Supplemented by reference TRBV28 and TRBJ2-3, the full variable domain reads DVKVTQSSRYLVKRTGEKVFLECVQDMDHENMFWYRQDPGLGLRLIYFSYDVKMKEKGDIPEGYSVSREKKERFSLILESASTNQTSMYLCASSSNRESTDTQYFGPGTRLTVL.